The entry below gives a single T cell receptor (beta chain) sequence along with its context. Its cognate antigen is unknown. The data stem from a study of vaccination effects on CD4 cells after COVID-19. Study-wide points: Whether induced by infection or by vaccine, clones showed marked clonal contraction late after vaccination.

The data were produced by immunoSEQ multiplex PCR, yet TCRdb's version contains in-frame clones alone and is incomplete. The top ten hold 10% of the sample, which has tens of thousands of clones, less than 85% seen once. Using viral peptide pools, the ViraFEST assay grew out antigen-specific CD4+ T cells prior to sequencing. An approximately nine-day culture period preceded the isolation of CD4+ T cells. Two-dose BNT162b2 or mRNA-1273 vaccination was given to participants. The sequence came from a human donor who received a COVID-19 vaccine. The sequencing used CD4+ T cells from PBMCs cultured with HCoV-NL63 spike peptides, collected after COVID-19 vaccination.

CDR3 residues: CAWSAGGDTQYF. The CDR3, as DNA: TGTGCCTGGAGCGCTGGGGGGGATACGCAGTATTTT. The rearrangement uses TRBV30 and TRBJ2-3, with a weak D call TRBD2 (6 bases). The CDR3 sequence is 12 residues long. The ends were cut back, 3 bases at V and 6 bases at J, with 10 bases in the middle. Germline assignment: CDR1 GTSNPN and CDR2 SVGIG (reference sequence).